A selection of T cell receptor beta chains follows, all from one sample in a study of cytomegalovirus exposure and HLA in healthy donors. TCRdb's table, derived via immunoSEQ multiplex PCR, lists solely in-frame clones and lacks some. In the table there are a few hundred thousand clones, roughly four fifths of which are singletons. The specimen was PBMCs. These receptors originate from a woman aged 40 to 50 in good health and CMV-seronegative. Both conserved end residues are part of each CDR3. D genes are given only for firm matches. Not every row has a clone size; where given, it reads once, few, many or a size class.

d_call clone_size j_call v_call cdr3_nt cdr3_aa
TRBD1 . TRBJ1-1 TRBV9 TGTGCCAGCAGCGTAACAGGGGCGGCCACTGAAGCTTTCTTT CASSVTGAATEAFF
. . TRBJ2-7 TRBV4-3 TGCGCCAGCAGCCAAGGACTAGGGGCTTCCTACGAGCAGTACTTC CASSQGLGASYEQYF
TRBD1 few TRBJ2-1 TRBV7-2 TGTGCCAGCAGCTTCCCAGACAGGGGAGTATGTGGGCAGTTCTTC CASSFPDRGVCGQFF
. few TRBJ1-5 TRBV7-9 TGTGCCAGCAGCATGGATACAGGGACCCAGCATTTT CASSMDTGTQHF
. . TRBJ1-2 TRBV7-9 TGTGCCAGCAGCTTACAGGGCAGCTATGGCTACACCTTC CASSLQGSYGYTF
TRBD1 once TRBJ2-3 TRBV10-3 TGTGCCATCAGTGGAGCCTCCGGGACAGCCCTATTGACAGATACGCAGTATTTT CAISGASGTALLTDTQYF
. few TRBJ1-2 TRBV6-5 TGTGCCAGCAGTTCAAGCGGGCTGGGCGGAGGCTACACCTTC CASSSSGLGGGYTF
TRBD1 once TRBJ1-2 TRBV9 TGTGCCAGCAGCGTACGACAGGGTTTCGGCTACACCTTC CASSVRQGFGYTF
. . TRBJ1-2 TRBV19 TGTGCCAGTAGTAATGGTACGCACAGGTCCTACTATGGCTACACCTTC CASSNGTHRSYYGYTF
TRBD1 once TRBJ2-4 TRBV7-2 TGTGCCAGCAGCCTACGTGGGACAGGACTAGCCAAAAACATTCAGTACTTC CASSLRGTGLAKNIQYF
. few TRBJ2-7 TRBV5-6 TGTGCCAGCAGCCTACGAGGGGGAAACGAGCAGTACTTC CASSLRGGNEQYF
. . TRBJ1-1 TRBV28 TGTGCCAGCAGTCCTCTACGACAGGCGGTGAACACTGAAGCTTTCTTT CASSPLRQAVNTEAFF
TRBD1 few TRBJ1-3 TRBV6-6 TGTGCCAGCGGCCACAGGGGCGGCACCATATATTTT CASGHRGGTIYF
TRBD1 few TRBJ2-6 TRBV6-1 TGTGCCAGCAGTGAAGCACCGAGGGACAGGGCTGGGGCCAACGTCCTGACTTTC CASSEAPRDRAGANVLTF
TRBD1 . TRBJ1-2 TRBV28 TGTGCCAGCAGTCTTGGTTTGGGGACAGGTGGTGGCTACACCTTC CASSLGLGTGGGYTF
TRBD2 . TRBJ2-7 TRBV7-6 TGTGCCAGCAGCTTAGCGGGACTAGCGAAGGAGCAGTACTTC CASSLAGLAKEQYF
TRBD2 few TRBJ2-1 TRBV11-2 TGTGCCAGCAGCTTAGATTATTTAGCGGGGAGTATCTTC CASSLDYLAGSIF
TRBD1 . TRBJ2-1 TRBV10-3 TGTGCCATCAGTGAGTCCCGACAGGGTGTGCCAAATGAGCAGTTCTTC CAISESRQGVPNEQFF
. . TRBJ1-2 TRBV4-1 TGCGCCAGCAGCCAAGTTGGGAGTGGTAATTATGGCTACACCTTC CASSQVGSGNYGYTF
TRBD2 once TRBJ2-3 TRBV12-5 TGTGCTAGTGGTTTGGCCTCACGAGCGGGGACGAACACAGATACGCAGTATTTT CASGLASRAGTNTDTQYF
. few TRBJ1-5 TRBV6-6 TGTGCCAGCAGTGCCGGGGTTCAGCCCCAGCATTTT CASSAGVQPQHF
TRBD2 . TRBJ2-7 TRBV27 TGTGCCAGCAGTCCCACACTAGCGGGGATCTACGAGCAGTACTTC CASSPTLAGIYEQYF
TRBD1 . TRBJ1-2 TRBV5-4 TGTGCCAGCAGCTTGGCGGGGGGACAGGGATCCTATGGCTACACCTTC CASSLAGGQGSYGYTF
. . TRBJ2-7 TRBV30 TGTGCCTGGGAGGACAGCTACGAGCAGTACTTC CAWEDSYEQYF
TRBD1 . TRBJ1-2 TRBV2 TGTGCCAGCATGGGGACAGGTGACTATGGCTACACCTTC CASMGTGDYGYTF
. . TRBJ2-7 TRBV9 TGTGCCAGCAGCCCCGGGGGAGACTACGAGCAGTACTTC CASSPGGDYEQYF
. . TRBJ1-2 TRBV18 TGTGCCAGCTCACCCGACAGTCTCTATGGCTACACCTTC CASSPDSLYGYTF
TRBD2 . TRBJ2-1 TRBV4-1 TGCGCCAGCAGCCCAAACCCCGGGGCGGGGGGGGGCTACAATGAGCAGTTCTTC CASSPNPGAGGGYNEQFF
TRBD2 . TRBJ2-7 TRBV5-1 TGCGCCAGCAGCTTGAGCGGGGATTTGACCTACGAGCAGTACTTC CASSLSGDLTYEQYF
. once TRBJ1-1 TRBV11-2 TGTGCCAGCAGCTTACCCTTCACTTCAGGCCAAGTTGAAGCTTTCTTT CASSLPFTSGQVEAFF
. . TRBJ1-6 TRBV6-4 TGTGCCAGCAGTGACCAGGAAGGATCACCCCTCCACTTT CASSDQEGSPLHF
. . TRBJ1-2 TRBV6-6 TGTGCCAGCAGTCCCCGCCCGAGGGTTTATGGCTACACCTTC CASSPRPRVYGYTF
. . TRBJ2-7 TRBV7-9 TGTGCCAGCAGCGGACCACAGGGTTTTAGCTCCTACGAGCAGTACTTC CASSGPQGFSSYEQYF
. . TRBJ2-7 TRBV4-3 TGCGCCAGCAGCGATACAGGGCGCTCCTACGAGCAGTACTTC CASSDTGRSYEQYF
TRBD1 once TRBJ1-2 TRBV20-1 TGCAGTGGCAGGACAGGGCAAGGCTACACCTTC CSGRTGQGYTF
. . TRBJ1-2 TRBV2 TGTGCCAGCTTTGAGGGGACTGACCTCTATGGCTACACCTTC CASFEGTDLYGYTF
. . TRBJ2-7 TRBV27 TGTGCCAGCAGTTTGGACAGACACGAGCAGTACTTC CASSLDRHEQYF
. few TRBJ1-5 TRBV28 TGTGCCAGCCGGGACTTAAATCAGCCCCAGCATTTT CASRDLNQPQHF
TRBD2 few TRBJ2-5 TRBV5-1 TGCGCCAGCAGCTTGTTTAGCGGGGGGGAAGAGACCCAGTACTTC CASSLFSGGEETQYF
TRBD2 . TRBJ2-1 TRBV7-9 TGTGCCAGCAGACATAGCGGGGGGGCCTTTTTATCGGGCAATGAGCAGTTCTTC CASRHSGGAFLSGNEQFF
TRBD2 . TRBJ2-3 TRBV5-1 TGCGCCAGCAGCCCCGGTGGTAGCGGGGGCACAGATACGCAGTATTTT CASSPGGSGGTDTQYF
TRBD1 . TRBJ1-1 TRBV7-2 TGTGCCAGCAGCTTAGCCGGGACAGGGATAACTGAAGCTTTCTTT CASSLAGTGITEAFF
. . TRBJ1-2 TRBV7-8 TGTGCCAGCAGCCCCACGGGCAGGGGTTCCTATGGCTACACCTTC CASSPTGRGSYGYTF
. . TRBJ1-1 TRBV6-5 TGTGCCAGCACGGGGGTGGATTCTGAAGCTTTCTTT CASTGVDSEAFF
TRBD1 . TRBJ2-7 TRBV28 TGTGCCAGCAGTCCTTGGACAGGGGCCTACGAGCAGTACTTC CASSPWTGAYEQYF
TRBD1 . TRBJ2-7 TRBV7-2 TGTGCCAGCAGCCCCTACAGGGGGCTTAGCGAGCAGTACTTC CASSPYRGLSEQYF
TRBD2 . TRBJ2-3 TRBV5-1 TGCGCCAGCAGCTTCGGGACTAGCGGGGTGACAGATACGCAGTATTTT CASSFGTSGVTDTQYF
. . TRBJ2-3 TRBV5-1 TGCGCCAGCAGCTTCACAGGTACTAGCACAGATACGCAGTATTTT CASSFTGTSTDTQYF
. . TRBJ1-2 TRBV6-5 TGTGCCAGCAGTACAGGGAATGGCTACACCTTC CASSTGNGYTF
. . TRBJ2-3 TRBV6-1 TGTGCCAGCGGGTCACAGGGTCAAGGTACGCAGTATTTT CASGSQGQGTQYF